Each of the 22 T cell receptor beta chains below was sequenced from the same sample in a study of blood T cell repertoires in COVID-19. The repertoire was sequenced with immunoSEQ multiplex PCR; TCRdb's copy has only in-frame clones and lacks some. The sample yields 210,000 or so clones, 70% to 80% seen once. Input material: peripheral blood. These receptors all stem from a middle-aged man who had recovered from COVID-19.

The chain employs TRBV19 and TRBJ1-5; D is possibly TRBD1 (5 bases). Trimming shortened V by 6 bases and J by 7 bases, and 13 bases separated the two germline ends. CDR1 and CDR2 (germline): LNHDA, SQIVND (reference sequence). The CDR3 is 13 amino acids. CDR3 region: CASRTRESQPQHF. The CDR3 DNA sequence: TGTGCCAGTAGGACCAGGGAATCCCAGCCCCAGCATTTT.

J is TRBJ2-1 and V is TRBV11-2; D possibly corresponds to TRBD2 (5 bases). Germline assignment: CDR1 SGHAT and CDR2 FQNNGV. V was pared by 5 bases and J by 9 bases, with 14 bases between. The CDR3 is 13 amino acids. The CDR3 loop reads CASSPTREGEQFF. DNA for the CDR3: TGTGCCAGCAGCCCAACCCGAGAGGGTGAGCAGTTCTTC.

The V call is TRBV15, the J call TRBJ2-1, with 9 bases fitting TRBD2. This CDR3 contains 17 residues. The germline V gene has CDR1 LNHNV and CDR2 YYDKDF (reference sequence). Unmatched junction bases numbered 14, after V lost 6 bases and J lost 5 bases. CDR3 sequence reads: CATSVTWREGPNNEQFF. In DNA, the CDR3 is TGTGCCACCAGTGTGACCTGGCGGGAGGGCCCAAACAATGAGCAGTTCTTC. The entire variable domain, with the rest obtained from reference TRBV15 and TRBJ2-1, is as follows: DAMVIQNPRYQVTQFGKPVTLSCSQTLNHNVMYWYQQKSSQAPKLLFHYYDKDFNNEADTPDNFQSRRPNTSFCFLDIRSPGLGDTAMYLCATSVTWREGPNNEQFFGPGTRLTVL.

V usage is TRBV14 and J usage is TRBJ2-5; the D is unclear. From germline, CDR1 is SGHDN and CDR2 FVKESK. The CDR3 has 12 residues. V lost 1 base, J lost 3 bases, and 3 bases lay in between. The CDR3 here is CASSQVEETQYF. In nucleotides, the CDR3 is TGTGCCAGCAGCCAAGTAGAAGAGACCCAGTACTTC.

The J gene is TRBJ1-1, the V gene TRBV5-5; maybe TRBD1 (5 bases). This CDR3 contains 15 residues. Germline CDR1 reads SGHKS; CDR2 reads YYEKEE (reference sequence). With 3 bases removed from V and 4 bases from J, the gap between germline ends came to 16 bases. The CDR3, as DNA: TGTGCCAGCAGCTGGGGACTGGGGTTGGTCACTGAAGCTTTCTTT. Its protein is CASSWGLGLVTEAFF.

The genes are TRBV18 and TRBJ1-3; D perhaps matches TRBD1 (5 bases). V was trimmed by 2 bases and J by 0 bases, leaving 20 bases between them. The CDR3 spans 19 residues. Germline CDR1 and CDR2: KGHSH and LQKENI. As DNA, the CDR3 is TGTGCCAGCTCACCAGTCGCCACAGGTGCTTCGGTCTCTGGAAACACCATATATTTT. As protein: CASSPVATGASVSGNTIYF. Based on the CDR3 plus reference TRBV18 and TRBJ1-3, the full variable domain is NAGVMQNPRHLVRRRGQEARLRCSPMKGHSHVYWYRQLPEEGLKFMVYLQKENIIDESGMPKERFSAEFPKEGPSILRIQQVVRGDSAAYFCASSPVATGASVSGNTIYFGEGSWLTVV.

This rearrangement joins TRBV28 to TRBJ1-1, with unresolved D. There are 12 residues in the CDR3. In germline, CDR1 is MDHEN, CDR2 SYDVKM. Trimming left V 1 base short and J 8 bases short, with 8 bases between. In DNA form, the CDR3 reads TGTGCCAGCAGTTTATTTCGAGGGGAAGCTTTCTTT. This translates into CASSLFRGEAFF.

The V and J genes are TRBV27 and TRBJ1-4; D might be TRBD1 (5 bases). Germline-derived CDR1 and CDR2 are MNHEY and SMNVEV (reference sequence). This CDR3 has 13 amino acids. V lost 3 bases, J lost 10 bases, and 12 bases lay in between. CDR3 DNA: TGTGCCAGCAGTTTCCCGGGGGAGGGAAAACTGTTTTTT. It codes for CASSFPGEGKLFF.

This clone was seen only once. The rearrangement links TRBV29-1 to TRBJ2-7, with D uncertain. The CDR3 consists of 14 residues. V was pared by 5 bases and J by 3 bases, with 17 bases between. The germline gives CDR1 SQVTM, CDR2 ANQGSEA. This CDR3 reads CSVLIFLEYYEQYF. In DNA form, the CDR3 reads TGCAGCGTTCTAATTTTCCTGGAGTACTACGAGCAGTACTTC.

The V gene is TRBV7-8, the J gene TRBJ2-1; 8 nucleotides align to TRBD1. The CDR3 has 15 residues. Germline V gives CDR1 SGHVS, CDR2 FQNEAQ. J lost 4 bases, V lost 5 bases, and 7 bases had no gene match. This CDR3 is CASSRGGTGYNEQFF. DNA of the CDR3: TGTGCCAGCAGCCGAGGCGGGACAGGATACAATGAGCAGTTCTTC.

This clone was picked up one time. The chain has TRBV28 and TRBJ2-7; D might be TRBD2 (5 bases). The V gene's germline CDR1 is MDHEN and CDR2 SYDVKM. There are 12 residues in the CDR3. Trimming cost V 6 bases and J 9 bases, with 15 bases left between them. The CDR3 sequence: CASRAAARRQYF. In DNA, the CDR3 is TGTGCCAGCAGAGCGGCGGCCCGTAGGCAGTACTTC.

The CDR3 DNA reads TGTGCCAGCTCACCCCAGGCAACAACTCTCGAGCAGTACTTC. Its translation: CASSPQATTLEQYF. V usage is TRBV18 and J usage is TRBJ2-7; D ambiguous. Germline values: CDR1 KGHSH, CDR2 LQKENI. The V and J ends lost 3 bases and 6 bases respectively, with 15 bases between them. The CDR3 sequence is 14 residues long.

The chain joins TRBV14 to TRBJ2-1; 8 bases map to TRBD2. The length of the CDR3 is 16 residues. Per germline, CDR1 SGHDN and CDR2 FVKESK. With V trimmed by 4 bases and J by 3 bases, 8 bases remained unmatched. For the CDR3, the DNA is TGTGCCAGCAGCCGAGGAGCGGGAGCAGTCTACAATGAGCAGTTCTTC. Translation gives CASSRGAGAVYNEQFF.

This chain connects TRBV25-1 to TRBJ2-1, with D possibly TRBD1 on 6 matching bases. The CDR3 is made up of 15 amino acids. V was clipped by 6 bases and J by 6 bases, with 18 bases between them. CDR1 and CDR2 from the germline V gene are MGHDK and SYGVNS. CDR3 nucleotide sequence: TGTGCCAGCAGAGAAACTACAGGGTTGGGCAATGAGCAGTTCTTC. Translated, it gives CASRETTGLGNEQFF.

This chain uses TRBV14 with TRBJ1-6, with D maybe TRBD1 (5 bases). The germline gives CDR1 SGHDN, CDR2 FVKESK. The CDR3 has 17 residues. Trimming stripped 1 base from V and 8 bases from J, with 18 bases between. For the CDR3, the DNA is TGTGCCAGCAGCCAAGTACATTCTACAGGAACTTATTCACCCCTCCACTTT. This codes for CASSQVHSTGTYSPLHF. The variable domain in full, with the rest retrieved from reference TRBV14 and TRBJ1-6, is EAGVTQFPSHSVIEKGQTVTLRCDPISGHDNLYWYRRVMGKEIKFLLHFVKESKQDESGMPNNRFLAERTGGTYSTLKVQPAELEDSGVYFCASSQVHSTGTYSPLHFGNGTRLTVT.

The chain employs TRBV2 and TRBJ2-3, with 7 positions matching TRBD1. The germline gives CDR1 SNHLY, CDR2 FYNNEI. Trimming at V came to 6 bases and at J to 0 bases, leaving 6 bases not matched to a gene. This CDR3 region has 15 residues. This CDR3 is CASRDGTASTDTQYF. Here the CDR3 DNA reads TGTGCCAGCAGGGACGGGACAGCTAGCACAGATACGCAGTATTTT.

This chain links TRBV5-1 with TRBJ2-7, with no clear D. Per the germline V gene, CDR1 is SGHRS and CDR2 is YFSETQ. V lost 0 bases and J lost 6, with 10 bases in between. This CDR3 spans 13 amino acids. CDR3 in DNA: TGCGCCAGCAGCTTGGGAGATTCCGGCGAGCAGTACTTC. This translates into CASSLGDSGEQYF.

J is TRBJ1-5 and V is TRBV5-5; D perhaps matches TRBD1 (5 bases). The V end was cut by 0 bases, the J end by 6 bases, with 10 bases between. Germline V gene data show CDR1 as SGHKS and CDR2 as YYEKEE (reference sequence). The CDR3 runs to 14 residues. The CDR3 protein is CASSLGRVAQPQHF. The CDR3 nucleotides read TGTGCCAGCAGCTTGGGCAGGGTGGCTCAGCCCCAGCATTTT.

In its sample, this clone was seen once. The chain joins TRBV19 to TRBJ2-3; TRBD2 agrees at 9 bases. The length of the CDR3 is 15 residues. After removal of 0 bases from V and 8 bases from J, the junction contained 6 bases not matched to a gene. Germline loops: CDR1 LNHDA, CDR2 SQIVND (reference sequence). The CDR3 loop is CASSIDASGAFTQYF. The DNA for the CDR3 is TGTGCCAGTAGTATAGATGCTAGCGGGGCCTTTACGCAGTATTTT. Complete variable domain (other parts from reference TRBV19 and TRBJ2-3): DGGITQSPKYLFRKEGQNVTLSCEQNLNHDAMYWYRQDPGQGLRLIYYSQIVNDFQKGDIAEGYSVSREKKESFPLTVTSAQKNPTAFYLCASSIDASGAFTQYFGPGTRLTVL.

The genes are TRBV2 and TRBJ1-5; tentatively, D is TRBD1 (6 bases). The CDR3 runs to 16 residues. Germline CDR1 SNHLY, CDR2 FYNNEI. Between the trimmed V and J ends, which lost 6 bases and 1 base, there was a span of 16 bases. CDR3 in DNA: TGTGCCAGCAGCCCCGGGGTGAGGGGGAGCAATCAGCCCCAGCATTTT. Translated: CASSPGVRGSNQPQHF.

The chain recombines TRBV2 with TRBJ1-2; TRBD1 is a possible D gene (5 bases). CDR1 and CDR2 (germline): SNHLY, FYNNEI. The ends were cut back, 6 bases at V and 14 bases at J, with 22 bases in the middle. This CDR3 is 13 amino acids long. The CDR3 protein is CASRVGALNRATF. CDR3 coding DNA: TGTGCCAGCAGGGTAGGGGCCCTCAACCGGGCGACCTTC.

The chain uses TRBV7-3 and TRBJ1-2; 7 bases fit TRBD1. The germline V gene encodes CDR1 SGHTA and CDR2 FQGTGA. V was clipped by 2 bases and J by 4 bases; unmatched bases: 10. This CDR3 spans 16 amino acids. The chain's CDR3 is CASSLLGQPSGYGYTF. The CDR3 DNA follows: TGTGCCAGCAGCTTATTGGGACAGCCGAGTGGCTATGGCTACACCTTC.